This entry lists 3 T cell receptor beta chains sequenced from one sample in a study of blood T cell repertoires in COVID-19. Assay used: immunoSEQ multiplex PCR; TCRdb lists only in-frame clones, some missing. This table holds around 260,000 clones, approximately 85% found once. The sample taken for sequencing was peripheral blood. Receptors originate from a human donor with COVID-19, enrolled during active disease. The donor label of this sample is uncertain.

This chain uses TRBV6-5 with TRBJ1-5; D is possibly TRBD1 (6 bases). V was shortened by 6 bases and J by 1 base, with 10 bases between the two germline ends. Per the germline V gene, CDR1 is MNHEY and CDR2 is SVGAGI. The CDR3 contains 14 residues. Here the CDR3 DNA reads TGTGCCAGCAGCAACAGGGAGAGCAATCAGCCCCAGCATTTT. Encoded protein: CASSNRESNQPQHF.

The rearrangement links TRBV5-4 to TRBJ2-2, with 14 bases matching TRBD2. CDR3 length: 18 residues. After removal of 1 base from V and 7 bases from J, the junction contained 9 bases not matched to a gene. Germline assignment: CDR1 SGHNT and CDR2 YYREEE (reference sequence). The CDR3 DNA follows: TGTGCCAGCAGCTTGAACCCGGGACTAGCGGGAGTAAACGGGGAGCTGTTTTTT. Protein sequence: CASSLNPGLAGVNGELFF.

The J gene is TRBJ1-4, the V gene TRBV3-1 (or the pseudogene TRBV3-2); 10 bases line up with TRBD1. Germline CDR1 reads LGHDT; CDR2 reads YNNKEL (reference sequence). After removal of 5 bases from V and 6 bases from J, the junction contained 3 bases not matched to a gene. The CDR3 totals 14 residues. CDR3 amino acids: CASSGTGDDEKLFF. The CDR3 DNA reads as TGTGCCAGCAGCGGGACAGGGGACGATGAAAAACTGTTTTTT.